This T cell receptor beta chain originates from a study of blood T cell repertoires in COVID-19. In the study overall: Sample material is recorded as cDNA or gDNA derived from T cells, B-cell-depleted T cells, or PBMCs.

Profiled with immunoSEQ multiplex PCR; TCRdb holds only in-frame clones, not every one. This sample yields around 150,000 clones, of which 76% are seen a single time; 3.7% belongs to the top ten. The ends were cut back, 6 bases at V and 3 bases at J, with 14 bases in the middle. Germline CDR1 is SNHLY and CDR2 is FYNNEI. This CDR3 contains 15 residues. The source of this sequence is an elderly woman with acute or convalescent COVID-19. What was sequenced was peripheral blood. J is TRBJ1-4 and V is TRBV2; D is uncertain. In nucleotides, the CDR3 is TGTGCCAGCAGCGCCCAAGCCAGGTCTAATGAAAAACTGTTTTTT. Encoded protein: CASSAQARSNEKLFF.